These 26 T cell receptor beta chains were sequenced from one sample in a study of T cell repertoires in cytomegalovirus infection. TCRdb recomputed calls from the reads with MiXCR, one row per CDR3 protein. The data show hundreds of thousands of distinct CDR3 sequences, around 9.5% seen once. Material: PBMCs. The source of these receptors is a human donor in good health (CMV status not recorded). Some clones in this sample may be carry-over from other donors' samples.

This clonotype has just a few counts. The CDR3 DNA sequence: TGTGCCAGCAGTCGTTGGACAGAGGGATATAGCAATCAGCCCCAGCATTTT. It encodes CASSRWTEGYSNQPQHF. J is TRBJ1-5 and V is TRBV28; a weak D match, TRBD1 (6 bases). Germline V lookup: CDR1 MDHEN, CDR2 SYDVKM. Deletions cut 5 bases from V and 0 bases from J, with 17 bases between. The CDR3 length is 17 residues.

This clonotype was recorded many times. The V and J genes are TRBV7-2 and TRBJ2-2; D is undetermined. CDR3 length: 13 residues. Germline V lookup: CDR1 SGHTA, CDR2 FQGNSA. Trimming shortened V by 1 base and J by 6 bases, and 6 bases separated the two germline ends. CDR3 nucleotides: TGTGCCAGCAGCTTAGAACCTCCCGGGGAGCTGTTTTTT. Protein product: CASSLEPPGELFF.

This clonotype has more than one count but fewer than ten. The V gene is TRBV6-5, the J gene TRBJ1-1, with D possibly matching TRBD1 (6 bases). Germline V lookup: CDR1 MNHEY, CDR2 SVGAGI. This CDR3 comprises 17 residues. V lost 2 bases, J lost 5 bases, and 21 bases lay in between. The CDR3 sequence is CASSYRAGGGRGTEAFF. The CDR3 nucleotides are TGTGCCAGCAGTTACCGGGCGGGGGGCGGTCGGGGGACTGAAGCTTTCTTT.

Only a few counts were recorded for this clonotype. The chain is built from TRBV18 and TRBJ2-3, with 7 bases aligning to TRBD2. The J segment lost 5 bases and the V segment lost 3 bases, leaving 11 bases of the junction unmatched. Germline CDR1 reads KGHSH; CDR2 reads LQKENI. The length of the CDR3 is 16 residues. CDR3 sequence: CASSPLGPREVDTQYF. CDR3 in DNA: TGTGCCAGCTCACCGTTAGGACCCCGGGAGGTAGATACGCAGTATTTT.

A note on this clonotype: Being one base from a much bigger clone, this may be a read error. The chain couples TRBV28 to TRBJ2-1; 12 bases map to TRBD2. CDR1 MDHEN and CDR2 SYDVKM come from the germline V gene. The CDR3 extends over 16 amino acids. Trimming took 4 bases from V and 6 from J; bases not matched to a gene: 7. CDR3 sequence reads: CASSSSGTSGFNEQFF. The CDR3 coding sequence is TGTGCCAGCAGTTCCTCCGGGACTAGCGGGTTCAATGAGCAGTTCTTC.

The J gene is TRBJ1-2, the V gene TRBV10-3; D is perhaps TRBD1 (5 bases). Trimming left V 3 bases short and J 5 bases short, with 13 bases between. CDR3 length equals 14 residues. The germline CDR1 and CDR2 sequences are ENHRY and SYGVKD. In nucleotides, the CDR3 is TGTGCCATCAGTGACATTGGAGGGGCGTATGGCTACACCTTC. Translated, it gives CAISDIGGAYGYTF.

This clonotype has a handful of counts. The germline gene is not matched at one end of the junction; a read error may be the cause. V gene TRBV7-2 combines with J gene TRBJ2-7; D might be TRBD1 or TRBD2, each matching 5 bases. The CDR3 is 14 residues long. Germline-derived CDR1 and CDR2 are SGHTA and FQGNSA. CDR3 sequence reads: CVSSLGPSRREQYF. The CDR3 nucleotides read TGTGTCAGCAGCTTGGGACCGTCGCGTCGGGAGCAGTACTTC.

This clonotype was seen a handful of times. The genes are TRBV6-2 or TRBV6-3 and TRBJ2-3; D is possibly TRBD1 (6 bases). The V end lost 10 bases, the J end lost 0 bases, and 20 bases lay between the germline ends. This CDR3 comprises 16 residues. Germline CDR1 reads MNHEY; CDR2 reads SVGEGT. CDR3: CATPSYRATSTDTQYF. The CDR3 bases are TGTGCCACCCCTAGTTACAGGGCCACTAGCACAGATACGCAGTATTTT.

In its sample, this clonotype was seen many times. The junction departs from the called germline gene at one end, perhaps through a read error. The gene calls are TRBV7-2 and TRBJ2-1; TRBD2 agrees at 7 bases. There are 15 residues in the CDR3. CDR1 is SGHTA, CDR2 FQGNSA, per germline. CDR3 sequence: CASSLGTTSHNEQFF. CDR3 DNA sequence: TGTGCCAGCAGCCTAGGGACTACCTCCCACAATGAGCAGTTCTTC. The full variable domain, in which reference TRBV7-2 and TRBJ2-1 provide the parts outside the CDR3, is GAGVSQSPSNKVTEKGKDVELRCDPISGHTALYWYRQSLGQGLEFLIYFQGNSAPDKSGLPSDRFSAERTGGSVSTLTIQRTQQEDSAVYLCASSLGTTSHNEQFFGPGTRLTVL.

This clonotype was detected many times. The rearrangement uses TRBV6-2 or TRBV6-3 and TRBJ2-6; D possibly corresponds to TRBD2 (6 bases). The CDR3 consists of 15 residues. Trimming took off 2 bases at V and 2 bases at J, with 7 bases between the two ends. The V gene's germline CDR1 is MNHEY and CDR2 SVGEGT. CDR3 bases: TGTGCCAGCAGTTACGGGGGGACTGGGGCCAACGTCCTGACTTTC. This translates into CASSYGGTGANVLTF.

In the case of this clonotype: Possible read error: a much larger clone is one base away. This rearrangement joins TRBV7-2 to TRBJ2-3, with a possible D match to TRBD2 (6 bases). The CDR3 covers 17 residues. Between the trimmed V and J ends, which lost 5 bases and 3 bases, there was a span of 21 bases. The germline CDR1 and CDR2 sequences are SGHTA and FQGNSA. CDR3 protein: CASSHPTTSYWTDTQYF. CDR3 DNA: TGTGCCAGCAGCCATCCCACTACTAGCTACTGGACAGATACGCAGTATTTT.

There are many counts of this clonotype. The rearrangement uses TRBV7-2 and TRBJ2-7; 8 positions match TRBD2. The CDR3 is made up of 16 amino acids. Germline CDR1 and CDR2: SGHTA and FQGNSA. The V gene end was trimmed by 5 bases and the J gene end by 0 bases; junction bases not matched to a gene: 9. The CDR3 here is CASSPGWRGASYEQYF. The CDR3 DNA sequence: TGTGCCAGCAGCCCCGGGTGGCGGGGGGCCTCCTACGAGCAGTACTTC.

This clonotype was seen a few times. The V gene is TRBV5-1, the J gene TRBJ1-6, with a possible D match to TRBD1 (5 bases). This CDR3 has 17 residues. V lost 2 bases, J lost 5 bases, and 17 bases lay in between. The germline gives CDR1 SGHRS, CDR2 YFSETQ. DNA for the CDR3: TGCGCCAGCAGCTTCGTTGCATTCGGGACGAATAATTCACCCCTCCACTTT. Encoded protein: CASSFVAFGTNNSPLHF.

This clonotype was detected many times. The CDR3 protein is CASSPAGPTGELFF. CDR3 DNA sequence: TGTGCCAGCAGTCCAGCGGGGCCCACCGGGGAGCTGTTTTTT. The chain carries TRBV28 and TRBJ2-2; 7 bases fit TRBD2. From germline, CDR1 is MDHEN and CDR2 SYDVKM. The J segment lost 4 bases and the V segment lost 5 bases, leaving 4 bases of the junction unmatched. The CDR3 extends over 14 amino acids. Drawing the rest from reference TRBV28 and TRBJ2-2, the complete variable domain is DVKVTQSSRYLVKRTGEKVFLECVQDMDHENMFWYRQDPGLGLRLIYFSYDVKMKEKGDIPEGYSVSREKKERFSLILESASTNQTSMYLCASSPAGPTGELFFGEGSRLTVL.

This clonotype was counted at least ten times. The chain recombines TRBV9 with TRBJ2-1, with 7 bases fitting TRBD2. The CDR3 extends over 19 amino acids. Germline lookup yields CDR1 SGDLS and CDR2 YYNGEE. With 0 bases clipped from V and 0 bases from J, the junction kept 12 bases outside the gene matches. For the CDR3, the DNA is TGTGCCAGCAGCGTAGTTGGGCGGGAGCCTTTTAGCTCCTACAATGAGCAGTTCTTC. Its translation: CASSVVGREPFSSYNEQFF.

CDR3: CASTWRQEAFF. The CDR3 DNA sequence: TGTGCCAGCACCTGGAGACAGGAAGCTTTCTTT. The chain recombines TRBV6-2 or TRBV6-3 with TRBJ1-1, with D possibly being TRBD1 (5 bases). Trimming shortened V by 7 bases and J by 8 bases, and 11 bases separated the two germline ends. The CDR3 loop spans 11 amino acids. Germline V gene lookup returns CDR1 MNHEY and CDR2 SVGEGT.

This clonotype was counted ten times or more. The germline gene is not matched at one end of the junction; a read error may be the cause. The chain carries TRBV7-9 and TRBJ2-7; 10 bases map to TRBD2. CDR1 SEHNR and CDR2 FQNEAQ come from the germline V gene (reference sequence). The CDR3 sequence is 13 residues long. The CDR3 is CASSLAGVYEQYF. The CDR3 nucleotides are TGTGCCAGCAGCCTAGCGGGAGTCTACGAGCAGTACTTC.

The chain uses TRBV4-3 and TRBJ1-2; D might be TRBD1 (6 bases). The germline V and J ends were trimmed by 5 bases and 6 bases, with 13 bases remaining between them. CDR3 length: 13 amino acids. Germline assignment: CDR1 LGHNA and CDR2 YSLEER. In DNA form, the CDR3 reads TGCGCCAGCAGCAGGACAGACCAAGATGGCTACACCTTC. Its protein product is CASSRTDQDGYTF.

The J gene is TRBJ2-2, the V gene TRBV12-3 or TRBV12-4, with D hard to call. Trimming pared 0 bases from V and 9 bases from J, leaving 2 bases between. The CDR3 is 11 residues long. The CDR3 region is CASSLARELFF. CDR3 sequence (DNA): TGTGCCAGCAGTTTAGCCAGGGAGCTGTTTTTT.

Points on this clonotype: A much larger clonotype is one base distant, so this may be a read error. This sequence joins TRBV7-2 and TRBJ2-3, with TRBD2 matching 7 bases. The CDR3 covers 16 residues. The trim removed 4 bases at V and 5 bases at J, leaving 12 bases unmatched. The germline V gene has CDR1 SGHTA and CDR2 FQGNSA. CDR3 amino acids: CASSSVGGRGGDTQYF. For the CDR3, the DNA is TGTGCCAGCAGCTCAGTAGGTGGGAGGGGTGGAGATACGCAGTATTTT.

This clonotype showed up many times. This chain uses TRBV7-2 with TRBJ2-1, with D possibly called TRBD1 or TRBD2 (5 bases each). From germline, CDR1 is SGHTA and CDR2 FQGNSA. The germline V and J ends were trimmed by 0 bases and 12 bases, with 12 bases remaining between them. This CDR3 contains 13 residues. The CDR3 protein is CASSLAGTPGQFF. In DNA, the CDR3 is TGTGCCAGCAGCTTAGCCGGGACCCCGGGGCAGTTCTTC.

The CDR3, as DNA: TGTGCCAGCAGTTACCCCGGACTAGCGGGAGGAAACAATGAGCAGTTCTTC. It translates to CASSYPGLAGGNNEQFF. The J gene is TRBJ2-1, the V gene TRBV6-2 or TRBV6-3, with 14 positions matching TRBD2. Germline values: CDR1 MNHEY, CDR2 SVGEGT. The V gene end was trimmed by 2 bases and the J gene end by 5 bases; junction bases not matched to a gene: 5. This CDR3 contains 17 residues.

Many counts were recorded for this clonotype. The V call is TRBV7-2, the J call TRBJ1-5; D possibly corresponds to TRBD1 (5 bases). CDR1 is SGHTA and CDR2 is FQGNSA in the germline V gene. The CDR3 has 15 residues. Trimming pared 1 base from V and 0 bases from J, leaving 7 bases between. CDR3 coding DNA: TGTGCCAGCAGCTTAGGGACACTTAGCAATCAGCCCCAGCATTTT. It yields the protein CASSLGTLSNQPQHF. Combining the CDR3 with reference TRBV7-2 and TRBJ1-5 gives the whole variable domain GAGVSQSPSNKVTEKGKDVELRCDPISGHTALYWYRQSLGQGLEFLIYFQGNSAPDKSGLPSDRFSAERTGGSVSTLTIQRTQQEDSAVYLCASSLGTLSNQPQHFGDGTRLSIL.

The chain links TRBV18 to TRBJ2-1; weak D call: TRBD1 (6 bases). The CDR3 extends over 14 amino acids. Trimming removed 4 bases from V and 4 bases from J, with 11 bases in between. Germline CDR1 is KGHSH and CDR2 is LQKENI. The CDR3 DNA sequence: TGTGCCAGCTCACTGGGACACCTATACAATGAGCAGTTCTTC. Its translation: CASSLGHLYNEQFF. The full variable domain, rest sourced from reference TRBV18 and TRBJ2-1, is NAGVMQNPRHLVRRRGQEARLRCSPMKGHSHVYWYRQLPEEGLKFMVYLQKENIIDESGMPKERFSAEFPKEGPSILRIQQVVRGDSAAYFCASSLGHLYNEQFFGPGTRLTVL.

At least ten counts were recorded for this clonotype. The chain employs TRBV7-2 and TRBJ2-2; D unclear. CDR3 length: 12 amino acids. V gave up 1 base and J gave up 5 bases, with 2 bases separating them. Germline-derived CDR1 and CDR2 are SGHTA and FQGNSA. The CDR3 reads CASSLGTGELFF. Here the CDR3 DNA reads TGTGCCAGCAGCTTAGGTACCGGGGAGCTGTTTTTT. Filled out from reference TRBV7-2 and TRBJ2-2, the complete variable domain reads GAGVSQSPSNKVTEKGKDVELRCDPISGHTALYWYRQSLGQGLEFLIYFQGNSAPDKSGLPSDRFSAERTGGSVSTLTIQRTQQEDSAVYLCASSLGTGELFFGEGSRLTVL.

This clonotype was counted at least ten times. The chain's CDR3 is CASSLNPGGNTEAFF. For the CDR3, the DNA is TGTGCCAGCAGCTTAAACCCAGGGGGGAACACTGAAGCTTTCTTT. The chain links TRBV7-2 to TRBJ1-1; 7 bases align to TRBD1. The CDR3 runs 15 residues. From germline, CDR1 is SGHTA and CDR2 FQGNSA. V shed 2 bases and J 1 base; nucleotides not matched to a gene: 4.